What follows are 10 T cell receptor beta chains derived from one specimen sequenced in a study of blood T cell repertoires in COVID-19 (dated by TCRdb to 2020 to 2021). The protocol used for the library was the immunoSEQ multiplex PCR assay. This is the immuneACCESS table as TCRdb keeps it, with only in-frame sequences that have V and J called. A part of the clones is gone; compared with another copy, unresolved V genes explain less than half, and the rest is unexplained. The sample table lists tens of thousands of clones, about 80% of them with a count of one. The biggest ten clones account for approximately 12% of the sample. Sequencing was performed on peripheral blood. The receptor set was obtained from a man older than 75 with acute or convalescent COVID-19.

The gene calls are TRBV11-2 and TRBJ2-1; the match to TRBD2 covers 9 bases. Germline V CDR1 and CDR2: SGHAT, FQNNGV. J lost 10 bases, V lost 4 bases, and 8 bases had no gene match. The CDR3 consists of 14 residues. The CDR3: CASSSRAGGEEQFF. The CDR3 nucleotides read TGTGCCAGCAGCTCACGAGCGGGGGGAGAAGAGCAGTTCTTC.

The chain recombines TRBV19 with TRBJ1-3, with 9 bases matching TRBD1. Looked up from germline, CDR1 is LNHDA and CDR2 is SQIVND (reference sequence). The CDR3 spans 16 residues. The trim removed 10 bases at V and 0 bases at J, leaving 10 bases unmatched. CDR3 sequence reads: CATSLDRGTSGNTIYF. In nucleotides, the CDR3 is TGTGCCACCTCTCTAGACAGGGGGACCTCTGGAAACACCATATATTTT.

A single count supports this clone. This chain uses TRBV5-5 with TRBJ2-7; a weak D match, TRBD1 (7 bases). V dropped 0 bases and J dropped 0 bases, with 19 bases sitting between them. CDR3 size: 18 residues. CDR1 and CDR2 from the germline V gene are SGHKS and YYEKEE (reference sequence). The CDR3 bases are TGTGCCAGCAGCTTGGGTCAGGGGGGTAAGCCGCTCTCCTACGAGCAGTACTTC. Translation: CASSLGQGGKPLSYEQYF.

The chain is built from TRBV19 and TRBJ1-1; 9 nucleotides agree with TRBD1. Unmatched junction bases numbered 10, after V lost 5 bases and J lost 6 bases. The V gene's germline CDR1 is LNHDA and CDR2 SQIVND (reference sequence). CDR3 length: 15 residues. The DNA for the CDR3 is TGTGCCAGTAGTCACCCCGACAGGGGGGGGTCTGAAGCTTTCTTT. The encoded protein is CASSHPDRGGSEAFF.

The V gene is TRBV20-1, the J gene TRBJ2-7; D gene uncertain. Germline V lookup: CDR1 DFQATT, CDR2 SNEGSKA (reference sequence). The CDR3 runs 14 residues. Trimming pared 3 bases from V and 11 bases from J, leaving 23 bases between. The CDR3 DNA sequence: TGCAGTGCTAGTCGTGGAATGGGTATGGGTGAGGAGTACTTC. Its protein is CSASRGMGMGEEYF.

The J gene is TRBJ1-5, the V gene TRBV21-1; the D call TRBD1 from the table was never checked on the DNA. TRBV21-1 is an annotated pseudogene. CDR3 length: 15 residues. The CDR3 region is CASSKGGTANQPQHF. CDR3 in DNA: TGTGCCAGCAGCAAAGGGGGGACAGCAAATCAGCCCCAGCATTTT.

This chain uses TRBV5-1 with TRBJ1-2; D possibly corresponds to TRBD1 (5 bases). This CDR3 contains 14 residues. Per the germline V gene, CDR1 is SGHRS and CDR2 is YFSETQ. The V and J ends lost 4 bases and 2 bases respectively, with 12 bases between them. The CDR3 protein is CASSMGDSNYGYTF. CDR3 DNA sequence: TGCGCCAGCAGCATGGGGGACTCGAACTATGGCTACACCTTC.

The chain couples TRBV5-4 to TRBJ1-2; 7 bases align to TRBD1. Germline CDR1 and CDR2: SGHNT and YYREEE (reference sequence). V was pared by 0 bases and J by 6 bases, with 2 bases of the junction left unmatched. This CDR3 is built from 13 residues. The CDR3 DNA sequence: TGTGCCAGCAGCTTGGGACAGGGCGATGGCTACACCTTC. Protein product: CASSLGQGDGYTF.

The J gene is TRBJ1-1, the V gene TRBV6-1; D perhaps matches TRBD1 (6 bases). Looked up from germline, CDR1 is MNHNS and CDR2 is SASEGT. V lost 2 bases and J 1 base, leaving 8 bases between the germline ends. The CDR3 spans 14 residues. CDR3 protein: CASSETGRNTEAFF. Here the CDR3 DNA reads TGTGCCAGCAGTGAAACAGGGAGGAACACTGAAGCTTTCTTT.

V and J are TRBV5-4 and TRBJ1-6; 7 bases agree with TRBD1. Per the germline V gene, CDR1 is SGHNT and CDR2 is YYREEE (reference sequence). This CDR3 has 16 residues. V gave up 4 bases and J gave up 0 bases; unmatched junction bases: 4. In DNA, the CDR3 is TGTGCCAGCAGCCCAGGGGGTATCTCCTATAATTCACCCCTCCACTTT. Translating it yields CASSPGGISYNSPLHF.